This record concerns one TCR beta chain sequence. Germline V gene data show CDR1 as SNHLY and CDR2 as FYNNEI. V was clipped by 0 bases and J by 6 bases; unmatched bases: 11. This CDR3 spans 16 amino acids. Produced via immunoSEQ multiplex PCR; TCRdb's table is partial and in-frame only. In the table there are fewer than 200,000 clones, 83% of which are singletons. These data are taken from a study of blood T cell repertoires in COVID-19. The wider study: Sites across the United States, Italy and Spain contributed samples from acute and convalescent COVID-19.

The clonotype originates from a woman of 80 years or more with acute or convalescent COVID-19. The sample taken for sequencing was peripheral blood. The V gene is TRBV2, the J gene TRBJ2-7; 7 bases map to TRBD2. In nucleotides, the CDR3 is TGTGCCAGCAGTGAAGCTGGCGGGAGAGGAGGTCGCGAGCAGTACTTC. It is translated as CASSEAGGRGGREQYF.